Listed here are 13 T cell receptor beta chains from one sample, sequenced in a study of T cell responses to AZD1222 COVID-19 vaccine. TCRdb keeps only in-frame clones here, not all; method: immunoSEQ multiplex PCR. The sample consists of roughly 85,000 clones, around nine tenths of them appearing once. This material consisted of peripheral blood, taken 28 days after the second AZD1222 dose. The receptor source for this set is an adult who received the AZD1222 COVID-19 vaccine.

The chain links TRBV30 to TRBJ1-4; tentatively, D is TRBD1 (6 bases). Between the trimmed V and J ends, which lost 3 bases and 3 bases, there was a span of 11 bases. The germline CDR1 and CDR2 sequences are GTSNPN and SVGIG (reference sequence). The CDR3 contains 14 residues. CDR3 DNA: TGTGCCTGGAGCCCCGGGGGGCCTAATGAAAAACTGTTTTTT. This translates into CAWSPGGPNEKLFF.

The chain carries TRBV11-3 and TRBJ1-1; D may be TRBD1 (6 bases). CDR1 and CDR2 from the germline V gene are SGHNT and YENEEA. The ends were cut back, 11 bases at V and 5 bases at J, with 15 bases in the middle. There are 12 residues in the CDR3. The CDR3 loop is CASRGGPTEAFF. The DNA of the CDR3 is TGTGCCTCCAGAGGGGGGCCAACTGAAGCTTTCTTT.

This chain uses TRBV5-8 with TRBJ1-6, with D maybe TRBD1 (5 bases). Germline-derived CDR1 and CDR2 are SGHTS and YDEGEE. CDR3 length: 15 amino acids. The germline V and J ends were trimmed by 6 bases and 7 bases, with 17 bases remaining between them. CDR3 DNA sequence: TGTGCCAGCATCCTGAGGGGAGGGCCCAATTCACCCCTCCACTTT. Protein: CASILRGGPNSPLHF. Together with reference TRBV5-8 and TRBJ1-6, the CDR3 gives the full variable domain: EAGVTQSPTHLIKTRGQQATLRCSPISGHTSVYWYQQALGLGLQFLLWYDEGEERNRGNFPPRFSGRQFPNYSSELNVNALELEDSALYLCASILRGGPNSPLHFGNGTRLTVT.

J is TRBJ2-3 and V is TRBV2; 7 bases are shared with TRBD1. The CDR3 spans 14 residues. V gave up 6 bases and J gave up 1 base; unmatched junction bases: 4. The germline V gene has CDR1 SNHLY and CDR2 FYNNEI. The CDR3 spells CASRNRGGTDTQYF. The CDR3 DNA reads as TGTGCCAGCAGGAACAGGGGTGGCACAGATACGCAGTATTTT.

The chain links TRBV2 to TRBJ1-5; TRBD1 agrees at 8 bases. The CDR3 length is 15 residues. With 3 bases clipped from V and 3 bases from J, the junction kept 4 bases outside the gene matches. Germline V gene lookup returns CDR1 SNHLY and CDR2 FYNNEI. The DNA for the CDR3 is TGTGCCAGCAGTGACAGGGGGCTCTACAATCAGCCCCAGCATTTT. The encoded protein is CASSDRGLYNQPQHF.

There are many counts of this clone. The CDR3 is CAIRVNTEAFF. The CDR3, as DNA: TGTGCCATCAGGGTTAACACTGAAGCTTTCTTT. The rearrangement joins TRBV10-3 to TRBJ1-1; no reliable D call. Per germline, CDR1 ENHRY and CDR2 SYGVKD. Between the trimmed V and J ends, which lost 6 bases and 2 bases, there was a span of 4 bases. This CDR3 has 11 amino acids.

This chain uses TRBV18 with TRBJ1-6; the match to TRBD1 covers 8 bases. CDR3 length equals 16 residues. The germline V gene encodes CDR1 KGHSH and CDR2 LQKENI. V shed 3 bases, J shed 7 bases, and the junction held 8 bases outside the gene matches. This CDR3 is CASSPDRTGRNSPLHF. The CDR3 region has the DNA TGTGCCAGCTCACCGGATCGGACAGGGCGAAATTCACCCCTCCACTTT.

The CDR3 is CASSQPTGIETQYF. CDR3 DNA sequence: TGTGCCAGCAGCCAACCTACAGGGATAGAGACCCAGTACTTC. The gene calls are TRBV5-6 and TRBJ2-5, with TRBD1 as a possible D gene (6 bases). The CDR3 is 14 amino acids. Trimming removed 4 bases from V and 4 bases from J, with 14 bases in between. Germline V lookup: CDR1 SGHDT, CDR2 YYEEEE.

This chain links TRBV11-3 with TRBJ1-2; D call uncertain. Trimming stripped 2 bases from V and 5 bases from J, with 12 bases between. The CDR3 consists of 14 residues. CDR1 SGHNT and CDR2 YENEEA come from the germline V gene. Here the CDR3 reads CASSLPSAPYGYTF. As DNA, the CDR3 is TGTGCCAGCAGCTTACCCTCAGCCCCATATGGCTACACCTTC. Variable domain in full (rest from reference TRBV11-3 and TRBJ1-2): EAGVVQSPRYKIIEKKQPVAFWCNPISGHNTLYWYLQNLGQGPELLIRYENEEAVDDSQLPKDRFSAERLKGVDSTLKIQPAELGDSAVYLCASSLPSAPYGYTFGSGTRLTVV.

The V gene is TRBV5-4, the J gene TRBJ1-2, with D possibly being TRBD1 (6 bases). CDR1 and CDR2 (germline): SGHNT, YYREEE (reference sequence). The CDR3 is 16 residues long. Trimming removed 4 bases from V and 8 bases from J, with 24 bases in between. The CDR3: CASSPEALGGPEGYTF. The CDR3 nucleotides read TGTGCCAGCAGCCCGGAAGCTTTGGGGGGGCCGGAGGGCTACACCTTC.

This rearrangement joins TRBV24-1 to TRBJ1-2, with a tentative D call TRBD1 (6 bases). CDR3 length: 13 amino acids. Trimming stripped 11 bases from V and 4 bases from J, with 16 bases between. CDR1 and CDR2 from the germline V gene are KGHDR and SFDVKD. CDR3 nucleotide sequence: TGTGCCATCTCTCGACAGGATGGCTATGGCTACACCTTC. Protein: CAISRQDGYGYTF.

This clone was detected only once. The CDR3 nucleotides read TGTGCCACCAGTGACAGGGGATACTCCGAGCAGTACTTC. This gives the protein CATSDRGYSEQYF. The chain joins TRBV24-1 to TRBJ2-7; D is possibly TRBD1 (6 bases). V lost 4 bases to trimming and J lost 6 bases, with 12 bases between them. This CDR3 is built from 13 residues. Germline loops: CDR1 KGHDR, CDR2 SFDVKD.

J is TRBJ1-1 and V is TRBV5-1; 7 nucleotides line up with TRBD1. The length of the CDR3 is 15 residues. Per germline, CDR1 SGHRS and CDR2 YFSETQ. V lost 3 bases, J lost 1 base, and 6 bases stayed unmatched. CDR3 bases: TGCGCCAGCAGCTACCCGACAGGGAAGAACACTGAAGCTTTCTTT. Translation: CASSYPTGKNTEAFF.